This T cell receptor beta chain was obtained from a study of CD8+CD57+ T cells in acquired aplastic anemia. Patients picked for sequencing had shown CD8+CD57+ cell expansion detected by flow cytometry. Patients had received no therapy at the time of blood sampling. Trimming took off 9 bases at V and 8 bases at J, with 19 bases between the two ends. CDR3 size: 13 residues. Per the germline V gene, CDR1 is SGHVS and CDR2 is FQNEAQ. The template for TCR beta VDJ and CDR3 sequence profiling was genomic DNA. TCRdb used MiXCR to reprocess the reads, holding one entry per CDR3 protein. Of about 270,000 distinct CDR3 sequences in the sample, approximately 80% were seen once.

The TCR originated in a human donor with aplastic anemia. The material sequenced was sorted CD4+, CD8+, or CD8+CD57+ T cells (not recorded which) from PBMCs. This sequence joins TRBV7-8 and TRBJ1-2; unclear D gene. CDR3 residues: CASSENTVRGYTF. The CDR3, as DNA: TGTGCCAGTAGCGAGAACACCGTTCGGGGCTACACCTTC.